This T cell receptor beta chain was captured by sequencing in a study of blood T cells in healthy people across ages. It was with a sample-barcoded 5' primer and a J-beta primer mix that a second PCR of roughly 7 to 12 cycles was run. MiXCR, applied by TCRdb to the 5' RACE reads, yields one record per CDR3 protein. This table has approximately 780,000 distinct CDR3 sequences, approximately 24% appearing once. CDR1 MNHEY and CDR2 SVGAGI come from the germline V gene. Trimming stripped 6 bases from V and 2 bases from J, with 4 bases between. The CDR3 runs to 12 residues. These data are also associated with another study on T cells of mothers and their children.

This clonotype was sampled from a boy aged 10-17 years in good health. Sequenced sample: blood. V is TRBV6-5 and J is TRBJ1-4; D is uncertain. The CDR3 spells CASSTTNEKLFF. The CDR3 DNA is TGTGCCAGCAGCACCACTAATGAAAAACTGTTTTTT.